The 16 T cell receptor beta chains below were found in one sample sequenced in a study of T-cell memory formation after mild COVID-19. Each CDR3 protein gets one entry after TCRdb re-called the 5' RACE reads with MiXCR. Of roughly 580,000 distinct CDR3 sequences listed, about a sixth are singletons. The sample taken for sequencing was PBMCs or a T cell subset sorted from them (not recorded which). The receptors shown here come from an adult woman who had mild COVID-19 (a few samples of this study predate the infection). Cell type and time point are not known.

This rearrangement joins TRBV14 to TRBJ1-1; 7 bases agree with TRBD1. V shed 2 bases, J shed 1 base, and the junction held 4 bases outside the gene matches. The CDR3 is 15 amino acids. Germline loops: CDR1 SGHDN, CDR2 FVKESK. The DNA of the CDR3 is TGTGCCAGCAGCCAACTGACAGGGCAGAACACTGAAGCTTTCTTT. Translating it yields CASSQLTGQNTEAFF. The full variable domain, rest sourced from reference TRBV14 and TRBJ1-1, is EAGVTQFPSHSVIEKGQTVTLRCDPISGHDNLYWYRRVMGKEIKFLLHFVKESKQDESGMPNNRFLAERTGGTYSTLKVQPAELEDSGVYFCASSQLTGQNTEAFFGQGTRLTVV.

The sample holds many counts of this clonotype. The chain carries TRBV7-8 and TRBJ1-5; D gene ambiguous. Looked up from germline, CDR1 is SGHVS and CDR2 is FQNEAQ. The CDR3 extends over 14 amino acids. Trimming pared 2 bases from V and 0 bases from J, leaving 5 bases between. The CDR3 coding sequence is TGTGCCAGCAGCTTAACCAGTAGCAATCAGCCCCAGCATTTT. Translating it yields CASSLTSSNQPQHF.

This clonotype was observed many times. The chain has TRBV29-1 and TRBJ2-7; D is perhaps TRBD1 (6 bases). Trimming pared 0 bases from V and 1 base from J, leaving 7 bases between. The CDR3 is made up of 13 amino acids. Germline V lookup: CDR1 SQVTM, CDR2 ANQGSEA. The CDR3 nucleotides are TGCAGCGTTGAAGATAGGGGGTCCTACGAGCAGTACTTC. Its translation: CSVEDRGSYEQYF.

In this sample, this clonotype turned up many times. The CDR3 loop reads CAIRPVSNTEAFF. The CDR3 nucleotides read TGTGCCATACGTCCCGTGTCGAACACTGAAGCTTTCTTT. This chain uses TRBV10-3 with TRBJ1-1; no reliable D call. The CDR3 spans 13 residues. The V end lost 9 bases, the J end lost 1 base, and 12 bases lay between the germline ends. The V gene's germline CDR1 is ENHRY and CDR2 SYGVKD.

This clonotype has just a few counts. The V and J genes are TRBV20-1 and TRBJ2-1; 12 nucleotides align to TRBD2. V lost 6 bases, J lost 10 bases, and 10 bases stayed unmatched. The CDR3 has 14 amino acids. The germline V gene has CDR1 DFQATT and CDR2 SNEGSKA (reference sequence). CDR3 nucleotide sequence: TGCAGTGCCACCGGGACTAGCGGGTCTCTCGAGCAGTTCTTC. This gives the protein CSATGTSGSLEQFF.

This clonotype has more than one count but fewer than ten. This chain links TRBV29-1 with TRBJ1-2; TRBD1 is a possible D gene (5 bases). Deletions cut 4 bases from V and 3 bases from J, with 15 bases between. Germline lookup yields CDR1 SQVTM and CDR2 ANQGSEA. This CDR3 has 14 amino acids. CDR3 in amino acids: CSVVSGSGHYGYTF. The CDR3 DNA reads TGCAGCGTTGTGTCAGGCTCAGGGCACTATGGCTACACCTTC.

This clonotype was seen repeatedly, ten times or more. The chain links TRBV3-1 to TRBJ2-3; 8 bases agree with TRBD2. V shed 5 bases, J shed 3 bases, and the junction held 7 bases outside the gene matches. The CDR3 is 15 amino acids. CDR1 is LGHDT, CDR2 YNNKEL, per germline (reference sequence). The CDR3 reads CASSGLAGVTDTQYF. CDR3 sequence (DNA): TGTGCCAGCAGCGGGCTAGCGGGTGTTACAGATACGCAGTATTTT.

Only one count was recorded for this clonotype. The chain recombines TRBV7-6 with TRBJ2-2, with TRBD1 as a possible D gene (5 bases). The germline gives CDR1 SGHVS, CDR2 FNYEAQ. The CDR3 consists of 16 residues. V was clipped by 1 base and J by 6 bases, with 15 bases between them. In DNA form, the CDR3 reads TGTGCCAGCAGCTTAGAGCCGCAGGGTGCGTCCGGGGAGCTGTTTTTT. Its translation: CASSLEPQGASGELFF.

The chain has TRBV6-2 or TRBV6-3 and TRBJ2-7; D not certain. Germline CDR1 is MNHEY and CDR2 is SVGEGT. The length of the CDR3 is 12 residues. The V end was cut by 8 bases, the J end by 4 bases, with 12 bases between. The CDR3 DNA reads TGTGCCAGCTTGAGCGAGAGGTACGAGCAGTACTTC. It translates to CASLSERYEQYF.

V and J are TRBV18 and TRBJ2-3, with 9 bases that match TRBD2. The CDR3 runs 15 residues. The J segment lost 6 bases and the V segment lost 4 bases, leaving 8 bases of the junction unmatched. Germline V lookup: CDR1 KGHSH, CDR2 LQKENI. DNA of the CDR3: TGTGCCAGCTCACTCCCCGCGGGAGGGCCGGATACGCAGTATTTT. This codes for CASSLPAGGPDTQYF.

This clonotype has more than one count but fewer than ten. The CDR3 nucleotides read TGTGCCAGCAGCCAAGAAGCCCTCTCCTACAATGAGCAGTTCTTC. Residues: CASSQEALSYNEQFF. The V gene is TRBV14, the J gene TRBJ2-1, with D uncertain. This CDR3 comprises 15 residues. Looked up from germline, CDR1 is SGHDN and CDR2 is FVKESK. V was trimmed by 0 bases and J by 0 bases, leaving 6 bases between them.

This clonotype has more than one count but fewer than ten. The rearrangement joins TRBV6-1 to TRBJ1-2; no reliable D call. V lost 3 bases to trimming and J lost 5 bases, with 4 bases between them. The CDR3 sequence is 11 residues long. Per germline, CDR1 MNHNS and CDR2 SASEGT. The CDR3 DNA reads as TGTGCCAGCAGTGAGTGGTATGGCTACACCTTC. Its translation is CASSEWYGYTF.

This clonotype was seen more than once but under ten times. The chain recombines TRBV12-3 or TRBV12-4 with TRBJ2-2, with 7 positions matching TRBD1. The trim removed 3 bases at V and 7 bases at J, leaving 8 bases unmatched. The CDR3 consists of 15 residues. The CDR3 protein is CASSLTGHPGGELFF. Here the CDR3 DNA reads TGTGCCAGCAGTTTGACAGGGCACCCGGGCGGGGAGCTGTTTTTT.

This clonotype was detected only a few times. This chain uses TRBV15 with TRBJ2-2, with TRBD2 matching 12 bases. Germline V lookup: CDR1 LNHNV, CDR2 YYDKDF (reference sequence). This CDR3 region has 16 residues. The V and J ends lost 4 bases and 6 bases, in that order; junction bases with no gene match: 6. The CDR3 DNA is TGTGCCACCAGCATTTCGACTAGCGGGAGCCCCGGGGAGCTGTTTTTT. It specifies CATSISTSGSPGELFF. Variable domain in full (rest from reference TRBV15 and TRBJ2-2): DAMVIQNPRYQVTQFGKPVTLSCSQTLNHNVMYWYQQKSSQAPKLLFHYYDKDFNNEADTPDNFQSRRPNTSFCFLDIRSPGLGDTAMYLCATSISTSGSPGELFFGEGSRLTVL.

This clonotype was counted between two and nine times. This chain uses TRBV5-1 with TRBJ1-2; the D gene is possibly TRBD1 (6 bases). CDR1 SGHRS and CDR2 YFSETQ come from the germline V gene. The V gene lost 0 bases and the J gene lost 4 bases, with 10 bases spanning the gap. This CDR3 has 14 amino acids. CDR3 region: CASSLDRVAYGYTF. The CDR3 DNA follows: TGCGCCAGCAGCTTGGACAGGGTGGCCTATGGCTACACCTTC.

A few counts support this clonotype. The chain is built from TRBV10-3 and TRBJ2-3; TRBD2 is a possible D gene (5 bases). V lost 8 bases and J lost 0, with 12 bases in between. Germline values: CDR1 ENHRY, CDR2 SYGVKD. CDR3 length equals 14 residues. CDR3 nucleotides: TGTGCCATCCAAAGCGGTATAAGCACAGATACGCAGTATTTT. As protein: CAIQSGISTDTQYF.